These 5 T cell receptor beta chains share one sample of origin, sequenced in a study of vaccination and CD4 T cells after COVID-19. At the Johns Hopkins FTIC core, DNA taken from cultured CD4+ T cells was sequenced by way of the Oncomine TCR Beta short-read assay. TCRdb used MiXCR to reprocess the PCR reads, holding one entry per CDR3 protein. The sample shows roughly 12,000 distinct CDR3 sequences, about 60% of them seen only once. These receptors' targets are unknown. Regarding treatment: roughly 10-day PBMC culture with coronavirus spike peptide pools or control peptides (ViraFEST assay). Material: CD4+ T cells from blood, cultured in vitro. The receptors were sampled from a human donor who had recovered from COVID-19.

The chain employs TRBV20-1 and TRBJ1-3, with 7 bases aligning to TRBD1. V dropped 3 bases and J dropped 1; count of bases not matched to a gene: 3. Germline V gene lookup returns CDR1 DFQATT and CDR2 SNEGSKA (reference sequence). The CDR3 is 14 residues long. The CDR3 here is CSARQGVSGNTIYF. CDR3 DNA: TGCAGTGCTAGGCAGGGGGTTTCTGGAAACACCATATATTTT.

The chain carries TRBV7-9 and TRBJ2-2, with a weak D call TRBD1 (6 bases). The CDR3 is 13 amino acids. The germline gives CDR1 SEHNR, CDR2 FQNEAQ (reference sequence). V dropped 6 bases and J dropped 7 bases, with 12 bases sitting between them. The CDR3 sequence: CASRQGSIGELFF. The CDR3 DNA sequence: TGTGCCAGCAGACAGGGCTCGATCGGGGAGCTGTTTTTT.

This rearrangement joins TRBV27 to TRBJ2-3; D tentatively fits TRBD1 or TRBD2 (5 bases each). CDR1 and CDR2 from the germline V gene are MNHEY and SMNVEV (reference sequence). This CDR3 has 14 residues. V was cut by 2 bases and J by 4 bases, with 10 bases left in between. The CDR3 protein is CASSLGDGADTQYF. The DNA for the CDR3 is TGTGCCAGCAGTTTAGGGGACGGCGCAGATACGCAGTATTTT.

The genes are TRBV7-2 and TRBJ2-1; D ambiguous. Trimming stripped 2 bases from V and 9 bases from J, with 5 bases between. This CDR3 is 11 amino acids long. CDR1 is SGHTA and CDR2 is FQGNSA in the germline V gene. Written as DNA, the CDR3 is TGTGCCAGCAGCTTACATCTTGAGCAGTTCTTC. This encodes CASSLHLEQFF.

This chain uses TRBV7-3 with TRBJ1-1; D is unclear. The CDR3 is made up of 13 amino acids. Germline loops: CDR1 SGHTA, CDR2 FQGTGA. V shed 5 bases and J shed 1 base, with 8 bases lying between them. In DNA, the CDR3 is TGTGCCAGCAGCGACGGACGGAACACTGAAGCTTTCTTT. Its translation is CASSDGRNTEAFF.